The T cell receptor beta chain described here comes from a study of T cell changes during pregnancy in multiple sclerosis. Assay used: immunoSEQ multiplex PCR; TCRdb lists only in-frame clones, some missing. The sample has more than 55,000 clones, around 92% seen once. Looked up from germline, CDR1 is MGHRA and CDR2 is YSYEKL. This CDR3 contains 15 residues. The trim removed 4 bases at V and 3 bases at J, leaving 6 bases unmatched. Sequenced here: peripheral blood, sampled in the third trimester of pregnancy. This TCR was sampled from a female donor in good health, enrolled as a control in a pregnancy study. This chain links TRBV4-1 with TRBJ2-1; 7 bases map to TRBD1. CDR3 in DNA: TGCGCCAGCAGCCCTCACAGGGGCATCTACAATGAGCAGTTCTTC. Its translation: CASSPHRGIYNEQFF.